The sequence of this T cell receptor beta chain was determined in a study of cytomegalovirus exposure and HLA in healthy donors. General observations from the study: In vitro assays verified that three CMV-associated chains recognized CMV antigens specifically.

Only one count was recorded for this clone. The antigen is unknown. The V gene end was trimmed by 4 bases and the J gene end by 4 bases; junction bases not matched to a gene: 8. The germline gives CDR1 LNHDA, CDR2 SQIVND (reference sequence). The CDR3 runs to 15 residues. The PCR employed 60 Vbeta primers together with 13 Jbeta primers. Generated by immunoSEQ multiplex PCR, the TCRdb table keeps only in-frame clones and is missing some. The sample shows about 130,000 clones, approximately 82% of them seen only once. Sequencing was done on a sample of PBMCs. V and J are TRBV19 and TRBJ2-3; 7 bases map to TRBD1. The receptor's source is a man aged 18 to 30 in good health and CMV-seropositive. The CDR3 sequence is CASSRYLGTADTQYF. The CDR3 DNA is TGTGCCAGTAGTAGGTACCTCGGGACAGCAGATACGCAGTATTTT.